This T cell receptor beta chain was observed in a study of blood T cell repertoires in COVID-19. The authors' processing: By means of reference gene primer amplification, nucleated cell counts were estimated. The method was immunoSEQ multiplex PCR; TCRdb's version includes in-frame clones alone and lacks a portion of them. V, J and clone size are taken as reported in that table, and D and trimming were inferred from the DNA itself. The sample lists around 47,000 clones, roughly 63% occurring once. This clone was seen once. Sequenced input: peripheral blood. This sequence was found in a man older than 75 with acute or convalescent COVID-19.

CDR3 amino acids: CASSLKRGGLDEQFF. For the CDR3, the DNA is TGTGCCAGCAGCTTAAAGCGGGGGGGCCTTGATGAGCAGTTCTTC. The rearrangement joins TRBV7-8 to TRBJ2-1; 10 nucleotides agree with TRBD2. With 2 bases clipped from V and 8 bases from J, the junction kept 6 bases outside the gene matches. This CDR3 has 15 residues. Germline-derived CDR1 and CDR2 are SGHVS and FQNEAQ.